Each of the 2 T cell receptor beta chains below was sequenced from the same sample in a study of CD4 T cells in relation to SARS-CoV-2 and coronaviruses. No antigen has been assigned to these receptors. Clones were sequenced by immunoSEQ multiplex PCR, and TCRdb holds only the in-frame ones, with some missing. The sample comprises some 15,000 clones, about 80% of which are singletons, and about 16% rests with the top ten. The unexposed donors gave CD4+ T cells in about 2010-2019, prior to COVID-19. After 10 to 11 days of culture, CD4+ T cells were isolated. Specimen: CD4+ T cells from PBMCs, cultured in vitro. Receptors originate from a human donor in good health.

This chain uses TRBV24-1 with TRBJ2-2, with TRBD2 matching 8 bases. The V segment lost 2 bases and the J segment 7 bases; nucleotides outside the gene matches: 8. Germline loops: CDR1 KGHDR, CDR2 SFDVKD. This CDR3 comprises 16 residues. CDR3 in DNA: TGTGCCACCAGTGATTCGGGACTAGGCGGGATCGGGGAGCTGTTTTTT. Amino acids: CATSDSGLGGIGELFF.

The DNA of the CDR3 is TGTGCCAGCAGTGAAGCCGTGGGGGGGGCGGATGGCTACACCTTC. Protein: CASSEAVGGADGYTF. The gene calls are TRBV6-1 and TRBJ1-2, with D perhaps TRBD1 (6 bases). Trimming took off 0 bases at V and 6 bases at J, with 14 bases between the two ends. Per the germline V gene, CDR1 is MNHNS and CDR2 is SASEGT. This CDR3 comprises 15 residues.